This T cell receptor (beta chain) came from a study of Tregs in tolerant kidney transplant recipients. Unstimulated regulatory T cells (CD4+CD25+CD127-), CD4+CD25- non-regulatory cells, CD4 and CD8 cells were FACS-sorted from thawed PBMCs. This clone was seen once. Its target is unknown. The repertoire was sequenced with immunoSEQ multiplex PCR; TCRdb's copy has only in-frame clones and lacks some. The sample gives some 70,000 clones, 65% to 85% of which show up once; around 4% is in the top ten. The junction had 3 bases not matched to a gene; V was cut back by 8 bases and J by 0 bases. The CDR3 totals 13 residues. The V gene's germline CDR1 is MNHEY and CDR2 SVGAGI. Study-wide results and limits: Biological reproducibility was not directly addressed in this study. Expanding Tregs on activated donor B cells appeared to best identify donor-specific TCRbeta clones. Validation in larger populations is needed because few patients were studied.

This clonotype originated in a human donor in good health. The specimen was CD4+ T cells from blood. The V gene is TRBV6-5, the J gene TRBJ1-1; 7 bases fit TRBD1. The CDR3 loop reads CASLRGLNTEAFF. DNA for the CDR3: TGTGCCAGCTTGAGGGGGCTGAACACTGAAGCTTTCTTT.